This T cell receptor (beta chain) was recovered during a study of shared clonotypes between healthy human individuals. Sequencing used immunoSEQ multiplex PCR; TCRdb keeps in-frame clones, though not all of them. Of some 2,100,000 clones in the sample, roughly 95% are singletons; the top ten hold around 0.13%. Findings of the study overall: Shared across a few donors were around 5% of the naive CD4 clonotypes.

On this clone: Its antigen is not known.

Donors comprised healthy HIV-negative adults lacking recent acute infections or vaccinations. Naive CD4+ cells were CD45RA-selected; the remaining cells were memory. This CDR3 region has 13 residues. CDR1 and CDR2 from the germline V gene are MNHNY and SVGAGI (reference sequence). V shed 4 bases and J shed 6 bases, with 13 bases lying between them. The V call is TRBV6-6, the J call TRBJ2-7, with D possibly TRBD2 on 6 matching bases. This receptor was taken from a man younger than 30 in good health. Material for sequencing was naive CD4+ T cells sorted from blood. Noted subset: CD45RA+ positively selected. CDR3 bases: TGTGCCAGCAGTTTTCCGACTAGTGCCGAGCAGTACTTC. It specifies CASSFPTSAEQYF.